The entry below describes one T cell receptor beta chain. The CDR3 covers 16 residues. Germline CDR1 WNHNN, CDR2 SYGVQD (reference sequence). Trimming cost V 0 bases and J 5 bases; bases outside gene matches: 4. Seattle's cohort entered during active infection and was followed longitudinally. This entry comes from a study of blood T cell repertoires in COVID-19. Study-wide context: The cDNA or gDNA used as material had been derived from T cells, B-cell-depleted T cells, or PBMCs.

In the original analysis: It was from reference gene primer amplification that nucleated cell counts were estimated. Measured with immunoSEQ multiplex PCR; TCRdb has only the in-frame clones, and not every one. From that table come the V and J calls and clone size; the DNA was used to work out D and trimming. The data show over 150,000 clones, roughly 85% seen once. This TCR derives from a woman aged 55-75 years with COVID-19, enrolled during active disease. Sequences were obtained from peripheral blood. The chain has TRBV10-1 and TRBJ1-2; TRBD1 matches at 12 bases. CDR3 in amino acids: CASSESGTGGPYGYTF. For the CDR3, the DNA is TGCGCCAGCAGTGAGTCGGGGACAGGGGGCCCGTATGGCTACACCTTC.